The T cell receptor (beta chain) under discussion was sequenced for a study of T cells after yellow fever vaccination. The wider study: The SMART-Seq v4 Ultra Low Input method served to prepare the low-cell-number fractions. Findings and caveats of the study: High-abundance clonotypes from the bulk population could contaminate FACS-sorted repertoires.

There are many counts of this clonotype. Its antigen is as yet unknown. It was through 5'RACE template switching that TCR cDNA was made, with a universal primer site and UMIs added. TCRdb processed the 5' RACE reads anew with MiXCR; each CDR3 protein has one entry. This sample has about 310,000 distinct CDR3 sequences, with approximately 3.8% found just once. The ends were cut back, 1 base at V and 3 bases at J, with 13 bases in the middle. Germline CDR1 reads SGHRS; CDR2 reads YFSETQ. The CDR3 runs to 15 residues. Sequencing used PBMCs, obtained on the day of the yellow fever booster vaccination. The chain has TRBV5-1 and TRBJ2-5; D gene uncertain. The TCR comes from a man younger than 35 who received the YFV17D yellow fever vaccine. CDR3 loop: CASSLLGQIEETQYF. The CDR3 region has the DNA TGCGCCAGCAGCTTGCTTGGGCAGATAGAAGAGACCCAGTACTTC.